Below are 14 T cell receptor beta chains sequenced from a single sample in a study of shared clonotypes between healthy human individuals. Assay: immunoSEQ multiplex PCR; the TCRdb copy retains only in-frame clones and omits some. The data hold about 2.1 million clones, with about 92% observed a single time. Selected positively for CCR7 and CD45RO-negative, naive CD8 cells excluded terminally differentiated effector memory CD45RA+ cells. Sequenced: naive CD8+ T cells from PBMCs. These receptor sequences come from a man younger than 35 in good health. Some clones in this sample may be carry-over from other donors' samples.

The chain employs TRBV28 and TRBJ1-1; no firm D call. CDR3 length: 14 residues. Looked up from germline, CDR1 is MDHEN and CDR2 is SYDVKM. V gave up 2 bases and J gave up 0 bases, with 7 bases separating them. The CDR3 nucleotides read TGTGCCAGCAGTTTAATCGAGATGAACACTGAAGCTTTCTTT. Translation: CASSLIEMNTEAFF.

The CDR3, as DNA: TGTGCCAGCAGTGGCCTCAGTCCTGACACCGGGGAGCTGTTTTTT. It specifies CASSGLSPDTGELFF. The chain joins TRBV25-1 to TRBJ2-2, with D unresolved. CDR1 MGHDK and CDR2 SYGVNS come from the germline V gene. The germline V and J ends were trimmed by 4 bases and 3 bases, with 12 bases remaining between them. The CDR3 has 15 amino acids.

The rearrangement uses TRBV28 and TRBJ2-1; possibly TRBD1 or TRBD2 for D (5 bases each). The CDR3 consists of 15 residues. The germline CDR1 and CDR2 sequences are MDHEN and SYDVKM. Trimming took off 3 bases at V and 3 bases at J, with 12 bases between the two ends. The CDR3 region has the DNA TGTGCCAGCAGTTTTTTGGGGGAAAGCTACAATGAGCAGTTCTTC. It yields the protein CASSFLGESYNEQFF. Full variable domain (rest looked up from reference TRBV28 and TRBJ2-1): DVKVTQSSRYLVKRTGEKVFLECVQDMDHENMFWYRQDPGLGLRLIYFSYDVKMKEKGDIPEGYSVSREKKERFSLILESASTNQTSMYLCASSFLGESYNEQFFGPGTRLTVL.

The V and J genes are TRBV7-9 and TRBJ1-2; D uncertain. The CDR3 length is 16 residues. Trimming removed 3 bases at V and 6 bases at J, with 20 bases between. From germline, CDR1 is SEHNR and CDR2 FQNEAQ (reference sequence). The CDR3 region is CASSFPTSYRSNGYTF. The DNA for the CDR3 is TGTGCCAGCAGCTTTCCAACGTCGTACAGAAGTAATGGCTACACCTTC.

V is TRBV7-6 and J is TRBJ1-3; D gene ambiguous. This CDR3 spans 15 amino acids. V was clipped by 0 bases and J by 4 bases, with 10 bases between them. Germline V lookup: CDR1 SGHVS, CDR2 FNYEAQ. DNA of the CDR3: TGTGCCAGCAGCTTAGCGTCGAGGGCCGGAAACACCATATATTTT. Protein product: CASSLASRAGNTIYF.

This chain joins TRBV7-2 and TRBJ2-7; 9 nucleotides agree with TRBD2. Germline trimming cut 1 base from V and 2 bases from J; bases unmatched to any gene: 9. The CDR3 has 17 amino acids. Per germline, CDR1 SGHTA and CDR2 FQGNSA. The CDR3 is CASSLGRASGTTYEQYF. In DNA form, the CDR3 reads TGTGCCAGCAGCTTAGGGAGGGCTAGCGGGACAACCTACGAGCAGTACTTC.

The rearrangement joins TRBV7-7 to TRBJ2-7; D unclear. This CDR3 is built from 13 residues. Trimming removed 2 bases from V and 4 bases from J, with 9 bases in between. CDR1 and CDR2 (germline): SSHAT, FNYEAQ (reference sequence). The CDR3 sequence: CASSLTLEYEQYF. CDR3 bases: TGTGCCAGCAGCTTAACTTTAGAGTACGAGCAGTACTTC.

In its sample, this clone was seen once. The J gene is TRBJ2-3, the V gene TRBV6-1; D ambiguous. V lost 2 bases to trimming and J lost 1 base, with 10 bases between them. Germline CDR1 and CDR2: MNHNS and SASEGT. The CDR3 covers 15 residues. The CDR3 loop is CASSERSVGTDTQYF. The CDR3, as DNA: TGTGCCAGCAGTGAACGTAGTGTCGGCACAGATACGCAGTATTTT.

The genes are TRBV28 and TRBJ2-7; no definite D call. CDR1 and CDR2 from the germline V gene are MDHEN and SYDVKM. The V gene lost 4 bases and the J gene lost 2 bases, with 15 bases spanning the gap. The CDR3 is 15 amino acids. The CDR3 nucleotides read TGTGCCAGCAGTTCGACCACAATGAATCCCTACGAGCAGTACTTC. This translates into CASSSTTMNPYEQYF.

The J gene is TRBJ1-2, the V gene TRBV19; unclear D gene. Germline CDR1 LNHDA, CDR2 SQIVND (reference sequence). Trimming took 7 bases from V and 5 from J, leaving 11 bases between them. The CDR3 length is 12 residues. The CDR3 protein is CASTLGPYGYTF. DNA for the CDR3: TGTGCCAGTACCCTTGGACCGTATGGCTACACCTTC. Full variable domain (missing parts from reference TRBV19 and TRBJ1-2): DGGITQSPKYLFRKEGQNVTLSCEQNLNHDAMYWYRQDPGQGLRLIYYSQIVNDFQKGDIAEGYSVSREKKESFPLTVTSAQKNPTAFYLCASTLGPYGYTFGSGTRLTVV.

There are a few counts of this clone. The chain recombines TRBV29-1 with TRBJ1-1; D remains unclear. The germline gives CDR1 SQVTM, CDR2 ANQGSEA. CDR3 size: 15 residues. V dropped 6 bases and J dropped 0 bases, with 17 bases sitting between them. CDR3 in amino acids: CSVHPSVTLNTEAFF. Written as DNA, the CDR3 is TGCAGCGTCCACCCCTCCGTGACCTTGAACACTGAAGCTTTCTTT.

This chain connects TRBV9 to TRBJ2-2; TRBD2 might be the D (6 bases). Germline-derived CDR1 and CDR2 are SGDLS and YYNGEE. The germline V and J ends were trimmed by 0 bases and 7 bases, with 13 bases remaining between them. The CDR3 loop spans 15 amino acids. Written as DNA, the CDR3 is TGTGCCAGCAGCGTAGCTCGGGAGTATGGCGGGGAGCTGTTTTTT. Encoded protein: CASSVAREYGGELFF.

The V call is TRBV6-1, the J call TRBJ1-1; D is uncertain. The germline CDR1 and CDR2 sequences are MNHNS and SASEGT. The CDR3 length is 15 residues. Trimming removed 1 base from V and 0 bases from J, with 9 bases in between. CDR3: CASSEGMMMNTEAFF. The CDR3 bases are TGTGCCAGCAGTGAAGGAATGATGATGAACACTGAAGCTTTCTTT.

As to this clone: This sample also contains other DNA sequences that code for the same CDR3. This CDR3 reads CASSLVAEQYF. The CDR3 DNA sequence: TGTGCCAGCAGCTTAGTAGCCGAGCAGTACTTC. The chain links TRBV7-9 to TRBJ2-7; D gene ambiguous. Germline lookup yields CDR1 SEHNR and CDR2 FQNEAQ (reference sequence). The CDR3 loop spans 11 amino acids. V shed 1 base and J shed 6 bases, with 4 bases lying between them. The whole variable domain, filled in from reference TRBV7-9 and TRBJ2-7, reads DTGVSQNPRHKITKRGQNVTFRCDPISEHNRLYWYRQTLGQGPEFLTYFQNEAQLEKSRLLSDRFSAERPKGSFSTLEIQRTEQGDSAMYLCASSLVAEQYFGPGTRLTVT.